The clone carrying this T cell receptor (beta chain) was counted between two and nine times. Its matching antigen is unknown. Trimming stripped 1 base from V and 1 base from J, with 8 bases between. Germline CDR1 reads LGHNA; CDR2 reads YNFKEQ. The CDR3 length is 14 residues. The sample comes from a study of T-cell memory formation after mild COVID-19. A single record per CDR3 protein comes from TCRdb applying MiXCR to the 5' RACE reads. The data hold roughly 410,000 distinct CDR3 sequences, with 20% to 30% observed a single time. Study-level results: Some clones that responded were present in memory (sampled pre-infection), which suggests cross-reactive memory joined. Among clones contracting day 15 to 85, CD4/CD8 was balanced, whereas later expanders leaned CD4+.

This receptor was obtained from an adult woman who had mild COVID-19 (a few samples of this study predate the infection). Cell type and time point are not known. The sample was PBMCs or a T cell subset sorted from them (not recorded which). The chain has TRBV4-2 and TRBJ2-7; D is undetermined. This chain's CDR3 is CASSQGPVSYEQYF. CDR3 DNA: TGTGCCAGCAGCCAAGGGCCAGTATCCTACGAGCAGTACTTC.